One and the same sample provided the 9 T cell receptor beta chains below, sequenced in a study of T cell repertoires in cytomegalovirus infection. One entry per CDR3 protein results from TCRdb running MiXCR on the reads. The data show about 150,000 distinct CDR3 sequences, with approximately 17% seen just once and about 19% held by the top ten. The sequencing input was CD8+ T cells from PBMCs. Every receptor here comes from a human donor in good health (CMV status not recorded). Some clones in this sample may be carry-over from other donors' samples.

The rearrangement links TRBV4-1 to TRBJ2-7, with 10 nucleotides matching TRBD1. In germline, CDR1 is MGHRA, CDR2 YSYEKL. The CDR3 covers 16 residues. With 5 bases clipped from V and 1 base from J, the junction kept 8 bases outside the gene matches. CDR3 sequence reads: CASSSQGQGNSYEQYF. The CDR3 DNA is TGCGCCAGCAGCTCCCAGGGACAGGGGAATTCCTACGAGCAGTACTTC.

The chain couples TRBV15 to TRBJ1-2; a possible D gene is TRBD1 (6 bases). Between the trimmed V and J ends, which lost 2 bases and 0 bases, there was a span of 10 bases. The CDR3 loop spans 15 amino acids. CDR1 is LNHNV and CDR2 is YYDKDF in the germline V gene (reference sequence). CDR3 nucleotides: TGTGCCACCAGCAGACTACAGGGTACTAACTATGGCTACACCTTC. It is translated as CATSRLQGTNYGYTF.

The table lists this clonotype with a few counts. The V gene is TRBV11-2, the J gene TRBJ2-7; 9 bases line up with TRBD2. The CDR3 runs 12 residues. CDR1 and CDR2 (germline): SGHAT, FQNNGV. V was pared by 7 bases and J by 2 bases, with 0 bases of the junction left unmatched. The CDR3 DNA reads TGTGCCAGCACTAGCGGGGCCTACGAGCAGTACTTC. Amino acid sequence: CASTSGAYEQYF.

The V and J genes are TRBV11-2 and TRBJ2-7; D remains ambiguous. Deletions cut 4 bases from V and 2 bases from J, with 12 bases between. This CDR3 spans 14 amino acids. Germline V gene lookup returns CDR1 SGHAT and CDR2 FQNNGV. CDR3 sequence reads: CASSSKGIPYEQYF. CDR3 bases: TGTGCCAGCAGCTCCAAGGGTATTCCCTACGAGCAGTACTTC.

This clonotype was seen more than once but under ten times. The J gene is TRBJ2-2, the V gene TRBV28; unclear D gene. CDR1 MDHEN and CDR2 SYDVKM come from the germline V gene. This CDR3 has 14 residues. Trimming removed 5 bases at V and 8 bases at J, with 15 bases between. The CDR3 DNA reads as TGTGCCAGCAGTCTTATTTCGCCCGGAGGGGAGCTGTTTTTT. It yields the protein CASSLISPGGELFF.

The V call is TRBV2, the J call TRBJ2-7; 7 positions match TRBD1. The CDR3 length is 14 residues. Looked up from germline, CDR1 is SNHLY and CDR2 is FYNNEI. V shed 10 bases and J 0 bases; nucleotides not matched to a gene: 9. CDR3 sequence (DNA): TGTGCCAACATGGGACAGATGACCTCCTACGAGCAGTACTTC. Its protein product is CANMGQMTSYEQYF.

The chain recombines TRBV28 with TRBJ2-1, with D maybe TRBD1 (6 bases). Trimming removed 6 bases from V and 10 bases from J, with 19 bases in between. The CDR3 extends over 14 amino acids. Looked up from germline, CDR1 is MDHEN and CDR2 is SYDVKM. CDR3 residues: CASSPGTPRIEQFF. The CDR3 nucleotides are TGTGCCAGCAGCCCAGGGACACCGAGAATAGAGCAGTTCTTC. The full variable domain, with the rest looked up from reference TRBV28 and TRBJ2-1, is DVKVTQSSRYLVKRTGEKVFLECVQDMDHENMFWYRQDPGLGLRLIYFSYDVKMKEKGDIPEGYSVSREKKERFSLILESASTNQTSMYLCASSPGTPRIEQFFGPGTRLTVL.

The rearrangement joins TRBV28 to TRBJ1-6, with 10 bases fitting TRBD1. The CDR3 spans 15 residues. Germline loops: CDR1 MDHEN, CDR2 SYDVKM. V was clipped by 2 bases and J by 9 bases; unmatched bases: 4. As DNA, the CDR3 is TGTGCCAGCAGTTTAGCGGACAGGGGGAGTTCACCCCTCCACTTT. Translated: CASSLADRGSSPLHF.

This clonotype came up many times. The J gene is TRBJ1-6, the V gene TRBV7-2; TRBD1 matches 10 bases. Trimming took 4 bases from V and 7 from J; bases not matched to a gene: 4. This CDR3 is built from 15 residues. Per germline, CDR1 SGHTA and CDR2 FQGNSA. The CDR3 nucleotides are TGTGCCAGCAGCTCGTCGGGACAGGGGAATTCACCCCTCCACTTT. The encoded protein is CASSSSGQGNSPLHF. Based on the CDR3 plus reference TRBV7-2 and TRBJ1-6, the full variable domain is GAGVSQSPSNKVTEKGKDVELRCDPISGHTALYWYRQSLGQGLEFLIYFQGNSAPDKSGLPSDRFSAERTGGSVSTLTIQRTQQEDSAVYLCASSSSGQGNSPLHFGNGTRLTVT.